This T cell receptor beta chain derives from a study of blood T cell repertoires in COVID-19. Sequenced by immunoSEQ multiplex PCR; TCRdb stores in-frame clones only, minus some. The table records 350,000 to 400,000 clones, approximately 90% of them present only once. Participant reports of clinical history set cohort assignment. The V and J ends lost 4 bases and 6 bases, in that order; junction bases with no gene match: 10. There are 17 residues in the CDR3. The germline V gene has CDR1 MNHNS and CDR2 SASEGT. This clone was observed once. Sequenced sample: PBMCs or T cells enriched from blood (not recorded which). The J gene is TRBJ1-6, the V gene TRBV6-1, with TRBD1 identical over 9 bases. The receptor was derived from a woman younger than 35 who had recovered from COVID-19. CDR3: CASSALNPGQGNSPLHF. CDR3 nucleotides: TGTGCCAGCAGTGCGTTAAACCCGGGACAGGGTAATTCACCCCTCCACTTT.